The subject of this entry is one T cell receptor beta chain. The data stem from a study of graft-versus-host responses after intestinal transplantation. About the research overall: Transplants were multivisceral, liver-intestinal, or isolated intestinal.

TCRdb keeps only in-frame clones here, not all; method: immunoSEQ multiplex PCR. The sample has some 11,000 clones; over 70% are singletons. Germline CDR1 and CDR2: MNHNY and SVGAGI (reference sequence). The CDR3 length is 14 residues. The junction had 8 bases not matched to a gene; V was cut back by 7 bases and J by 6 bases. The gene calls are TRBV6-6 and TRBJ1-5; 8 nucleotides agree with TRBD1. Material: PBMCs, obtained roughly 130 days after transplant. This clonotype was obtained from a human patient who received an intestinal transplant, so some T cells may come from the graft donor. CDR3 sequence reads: CASTDRGGIQPQHF. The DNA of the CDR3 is TGTGCCAGCACCGACAGGGGAGGAATTCAGCCCCAGCATTTT.